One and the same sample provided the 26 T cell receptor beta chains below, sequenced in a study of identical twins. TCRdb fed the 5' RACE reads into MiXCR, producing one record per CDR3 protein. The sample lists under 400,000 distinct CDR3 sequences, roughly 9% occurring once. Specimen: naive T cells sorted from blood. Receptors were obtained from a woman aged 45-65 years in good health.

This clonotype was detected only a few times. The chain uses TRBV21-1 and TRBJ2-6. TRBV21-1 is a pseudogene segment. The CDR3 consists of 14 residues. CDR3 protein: CATPTGTGANVLTF. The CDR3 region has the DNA TGTGCCACCCCAACCGGTACTGGGGCCAACGTCCTGACTTTC.

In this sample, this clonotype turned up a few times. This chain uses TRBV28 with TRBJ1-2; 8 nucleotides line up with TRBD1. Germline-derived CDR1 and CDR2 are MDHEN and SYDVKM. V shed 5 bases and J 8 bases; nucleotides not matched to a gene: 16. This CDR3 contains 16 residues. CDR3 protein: CASSPRRRDRTRGYTF. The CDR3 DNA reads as TGTGCCAGCAGTCCTCGCCGTAGGGACAGGACTCGAGGCTACACCTTC.

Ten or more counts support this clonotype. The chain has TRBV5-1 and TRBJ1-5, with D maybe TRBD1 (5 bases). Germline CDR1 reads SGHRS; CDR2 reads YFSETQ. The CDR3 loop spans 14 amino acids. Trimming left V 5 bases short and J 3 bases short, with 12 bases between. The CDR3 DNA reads TGCGCCAGCAGTTGGTCAGGGCCCAATCAGCCCCAGCATTTT. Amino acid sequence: CASSWSGPNQPQHF.

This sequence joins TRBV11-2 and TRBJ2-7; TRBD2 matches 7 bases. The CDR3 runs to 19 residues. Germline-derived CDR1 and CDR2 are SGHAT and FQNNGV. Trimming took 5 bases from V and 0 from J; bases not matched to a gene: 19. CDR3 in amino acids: CASSLRRQPAGASSYEQYV. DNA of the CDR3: TGTGCCAGCAGCCTCAGACGACAGCCCGCGGGAGCGAGCTCCTACGAGCAGTACGTC.

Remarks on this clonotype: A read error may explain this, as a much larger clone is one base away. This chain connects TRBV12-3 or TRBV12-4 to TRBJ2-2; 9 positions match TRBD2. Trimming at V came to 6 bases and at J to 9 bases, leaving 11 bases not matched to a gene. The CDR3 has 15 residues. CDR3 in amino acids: CASRPLAGLTRELFF. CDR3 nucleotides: TGTGCCAGCAGACCTCTAGCGGGATTAACCAGGGAGCTGTTTTTT.

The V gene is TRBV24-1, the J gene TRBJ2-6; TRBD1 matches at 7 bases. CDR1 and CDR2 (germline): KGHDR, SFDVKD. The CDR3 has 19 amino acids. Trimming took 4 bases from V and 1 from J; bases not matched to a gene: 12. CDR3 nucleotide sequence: TGTGCCACCAGTGACTCCGGACAGGAGAAATTATCTGGGGCCAACGTCCTGACTTTC. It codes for CATSDSGQEKLSGANVLTF.

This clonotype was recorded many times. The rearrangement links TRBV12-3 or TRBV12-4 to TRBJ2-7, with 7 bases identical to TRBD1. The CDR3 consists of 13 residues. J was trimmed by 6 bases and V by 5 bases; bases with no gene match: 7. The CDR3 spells CASSPQQGTEQYV. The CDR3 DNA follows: TGTGCCAGCAGTCCACAACAGGGGACCGAGCAGTACGTC.

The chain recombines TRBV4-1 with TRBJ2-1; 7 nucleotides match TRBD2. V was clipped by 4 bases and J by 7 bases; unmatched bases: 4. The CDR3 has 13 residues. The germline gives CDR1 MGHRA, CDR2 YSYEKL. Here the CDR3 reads CASSRGSLNEQFF. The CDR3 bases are TGCGCCAGCAGCCGCGGGAGTCTTAATGAGCAGTTCTTC.

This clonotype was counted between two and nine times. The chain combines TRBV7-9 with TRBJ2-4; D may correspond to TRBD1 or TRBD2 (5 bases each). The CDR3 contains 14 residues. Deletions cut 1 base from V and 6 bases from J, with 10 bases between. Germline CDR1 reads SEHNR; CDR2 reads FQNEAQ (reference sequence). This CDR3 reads CASSLELRGNIQYF. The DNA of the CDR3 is TGTGCCAGCAGCTTAGAACTGAGGGGAAACATTCAGTACTTC.

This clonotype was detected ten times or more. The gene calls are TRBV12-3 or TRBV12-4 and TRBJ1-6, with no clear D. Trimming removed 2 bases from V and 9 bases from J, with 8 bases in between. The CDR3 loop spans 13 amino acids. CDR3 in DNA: TGTGCCAGCAGTTTATTAGAGAGTTCACCCCTCCACTTT. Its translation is CASSLLESSPLHF.

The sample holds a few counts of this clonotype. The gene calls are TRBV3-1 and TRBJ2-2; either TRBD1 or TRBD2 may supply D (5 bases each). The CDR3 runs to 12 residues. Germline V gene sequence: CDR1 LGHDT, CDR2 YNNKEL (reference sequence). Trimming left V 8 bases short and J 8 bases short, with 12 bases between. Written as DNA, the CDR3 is TGTGCCAGCGAATACGGGGCAGGGGAGCTGTTTTTT. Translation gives CASEYGAGELFF.

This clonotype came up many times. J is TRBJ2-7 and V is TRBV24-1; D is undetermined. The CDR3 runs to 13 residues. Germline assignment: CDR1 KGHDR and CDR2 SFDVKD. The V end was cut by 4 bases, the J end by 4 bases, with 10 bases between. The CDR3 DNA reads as TGTGCCACCAGTGACAATACCCGGTACGAGCAGTACTTC. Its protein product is CATSDNTRYEQYF.

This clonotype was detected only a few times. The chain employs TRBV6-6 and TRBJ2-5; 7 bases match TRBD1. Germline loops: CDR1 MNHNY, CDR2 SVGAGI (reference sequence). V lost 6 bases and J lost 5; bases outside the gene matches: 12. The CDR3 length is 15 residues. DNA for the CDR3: TGTGCCAGCAGCGTGACAGGGCAGGAGTATGAGACCCAGTACTTC. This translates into CASSVTGQEYETQYF.

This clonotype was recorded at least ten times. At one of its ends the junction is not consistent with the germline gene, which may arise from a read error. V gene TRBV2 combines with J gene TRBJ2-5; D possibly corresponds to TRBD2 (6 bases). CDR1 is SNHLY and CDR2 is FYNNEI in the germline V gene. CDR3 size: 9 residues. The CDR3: CAPSRTTNF. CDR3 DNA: TGTGCCCCCAGCCGGACTACCAACTTC.

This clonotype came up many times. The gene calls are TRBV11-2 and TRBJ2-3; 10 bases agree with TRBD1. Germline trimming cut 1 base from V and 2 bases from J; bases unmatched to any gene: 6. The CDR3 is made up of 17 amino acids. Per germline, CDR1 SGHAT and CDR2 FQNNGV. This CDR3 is CASSLVGGQGFTDTQYF. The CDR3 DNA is TGTGCCAGCAGCTTAGTAGGGGGACAGGGGTTCACAGATACGCAGTATTTT.

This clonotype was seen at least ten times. The CDR3 DNA reads TGTGCCAGCAGCTTAGATGGGGGGAGCTCCTACAATGAGCAGTTCTTC. It codes for CASSLDGGSSYNEQFF. The chain couples TRBV11-2 to TRBJ2-1; a possible D gene is TRBD2 (6 bases). CDR1 and CDR2 from the germline V gene are SGHAT and FQNNGV. This CDR3 region has 16 residues. V shed 0 bases and J shed 0 bases, with 9 bases lying between them.

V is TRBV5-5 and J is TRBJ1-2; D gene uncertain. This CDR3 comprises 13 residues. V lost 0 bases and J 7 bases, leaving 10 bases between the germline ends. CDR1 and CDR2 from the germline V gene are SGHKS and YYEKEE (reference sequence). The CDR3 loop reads CASSLDGISGYTF. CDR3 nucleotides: TGTGCCAGCAGCTTGGATGGGATTAGTGGCTACACCTTC.

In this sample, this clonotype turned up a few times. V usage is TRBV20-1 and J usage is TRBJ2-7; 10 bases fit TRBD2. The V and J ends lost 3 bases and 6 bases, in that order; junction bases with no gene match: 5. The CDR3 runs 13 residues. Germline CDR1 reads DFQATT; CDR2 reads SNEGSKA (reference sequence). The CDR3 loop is CSAREASGSEQYF. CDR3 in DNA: TGCAGTGCTAGGGAGGCTAGCGGGAGCGAGCAGTACTTC.

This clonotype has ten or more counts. CDR3 sequence: CASSDFVGRQPQHF. CDR3 in DNA: TGTGCCAGCAGTGATTTTGTGGGTCGTCAGCCCCAGCATTTT. The chain couples TRBV2 to TRBJ1-5; D unresolved. Trimming shortened V by 3 bases and J by 6 bases, and 12 bases separated the two germline ends. This CDR3 has 14 residues. The V gene's germline CDR1 is SNHLY and CDR2 FYNNEI.

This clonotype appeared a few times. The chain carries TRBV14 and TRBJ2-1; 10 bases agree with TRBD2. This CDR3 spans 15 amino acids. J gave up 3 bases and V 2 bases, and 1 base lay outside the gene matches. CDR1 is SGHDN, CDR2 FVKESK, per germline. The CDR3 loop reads CASSQLAGVYNEQFF. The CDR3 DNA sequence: TGTGCCAGCAGCCAACTAGCGGGAGTCTACAATGAGCAGTTCTTC.

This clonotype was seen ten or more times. The CDR3 DNA sequence: TGCGCCAGCAGCTTGGGAGCGGACCAAGAGACCCAGTACTTC. Amino acid sequence: CASSLGADQETQYF. The chain joins TRBV5-1 to TRBJ2-5, with D possibly being TRBD2 (5 bases). Per germline, CDR1 SGHRS and CDR2 YFSETQ. V was pared by 0 bases and J by 0 bases, with 6 bases between. This CDR3 comprises 14 residues. Complete variable domain (other parts from reference TRBV5-1 and TRBJ2-5): KAGVTQTPRYLIKTRGQQVTLSCSPISGHRSVSWYQQTPGQGLQFLFEYFSETQRNKGNFPGRFSGRQFSNSRSEMNVSTLELGDSALYLCASSLGADQETQYFGPGTRLLVL.

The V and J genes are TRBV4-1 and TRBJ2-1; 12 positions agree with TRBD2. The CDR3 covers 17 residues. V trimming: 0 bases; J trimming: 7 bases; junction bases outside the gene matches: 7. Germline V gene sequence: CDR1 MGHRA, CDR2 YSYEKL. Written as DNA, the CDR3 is TGCGCCAGCAGCCAAGAGGCTAGCGGGAGGGCATTGAATGAGCAGTTCTTC. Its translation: CASSQEASGRALNEQFF.

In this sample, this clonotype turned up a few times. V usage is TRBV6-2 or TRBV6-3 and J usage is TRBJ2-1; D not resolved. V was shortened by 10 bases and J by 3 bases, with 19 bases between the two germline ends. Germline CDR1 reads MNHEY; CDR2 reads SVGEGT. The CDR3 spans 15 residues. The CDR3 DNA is TGTGCCATCACGAGTAGGTCTCCAAGCTACAATGAGCAGTTCTTC. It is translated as CAITSRSPSYNEQFF.

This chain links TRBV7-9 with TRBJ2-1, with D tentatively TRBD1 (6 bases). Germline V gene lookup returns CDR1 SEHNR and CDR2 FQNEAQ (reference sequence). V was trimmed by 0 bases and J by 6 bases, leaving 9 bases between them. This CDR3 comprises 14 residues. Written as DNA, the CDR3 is TGTGCCAGCAGCTTAGCAACAGGGAGCAATGAGCAGTTCTTC. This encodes CASSLATGSNEQFF.

Written as DNA, the CDR3 is TGCAGTGCGGGACCCGGGACTTGGTCCTGGAATGAGCAGTTCTTC. It translates to CSAGPGTWSWNEQFF. The V and J genes are TRBV20-1 and TRBJ2-1; D is perhaps TRBD2 (6 bases). Germline loops: CDR1 DFQATT, CDR2 SNEGSKA (reference sequence). Trimming pared 6 bases from V and 7 bases from J, leaving 22 bases between. CDR3 length: 15 amino acids.

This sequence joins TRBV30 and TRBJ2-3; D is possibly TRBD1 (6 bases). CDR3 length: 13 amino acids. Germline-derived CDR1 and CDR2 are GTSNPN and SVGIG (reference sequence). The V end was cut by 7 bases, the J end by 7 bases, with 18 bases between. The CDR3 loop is CASGTSNGNTQYF. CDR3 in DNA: TGTGCCTCGGGGACATCTAACGGCAATACGCAGTATTTT.